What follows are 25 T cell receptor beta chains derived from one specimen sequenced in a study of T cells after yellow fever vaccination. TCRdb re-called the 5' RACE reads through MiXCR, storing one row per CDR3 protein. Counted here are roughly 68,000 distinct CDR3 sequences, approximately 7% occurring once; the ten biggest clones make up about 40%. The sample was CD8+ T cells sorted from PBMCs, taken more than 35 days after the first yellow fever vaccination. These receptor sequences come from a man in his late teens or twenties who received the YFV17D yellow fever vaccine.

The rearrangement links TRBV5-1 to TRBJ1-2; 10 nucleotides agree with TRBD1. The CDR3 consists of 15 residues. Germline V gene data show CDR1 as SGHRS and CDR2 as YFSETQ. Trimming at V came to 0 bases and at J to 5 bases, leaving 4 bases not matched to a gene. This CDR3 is CASSLEGQGSYGYTF. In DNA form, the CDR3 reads TGCGCCAGCAGCTTGGAGGGACAGGGGAGTTATGGCTACACCTTC.

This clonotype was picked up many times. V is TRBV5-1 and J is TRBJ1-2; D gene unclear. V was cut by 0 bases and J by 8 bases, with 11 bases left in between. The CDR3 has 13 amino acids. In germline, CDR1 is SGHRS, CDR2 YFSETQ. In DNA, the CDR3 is TGCGCCAGCAGCTTGGCCGGGGAAGCGGGCTACACCTTC. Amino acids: CASSLAGEAGYTF.

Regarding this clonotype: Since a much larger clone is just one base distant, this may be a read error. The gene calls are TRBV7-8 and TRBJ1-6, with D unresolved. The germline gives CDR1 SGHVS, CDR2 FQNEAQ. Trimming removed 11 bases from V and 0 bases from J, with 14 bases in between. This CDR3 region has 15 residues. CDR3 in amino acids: CAGIRGSSYNSPLHF. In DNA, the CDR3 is TGTGCCGGCATTAGAGGGAGCTCCTATAATTCACCCCTCCACTTT.

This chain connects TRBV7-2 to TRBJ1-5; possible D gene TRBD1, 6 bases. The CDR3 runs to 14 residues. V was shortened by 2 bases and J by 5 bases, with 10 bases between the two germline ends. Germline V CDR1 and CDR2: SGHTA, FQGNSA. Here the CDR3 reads CASSLYRADQPQHF. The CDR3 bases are TGTGCCAGCAGCTTATACAGGGCGGATCAGCCCCAGCATTTT.

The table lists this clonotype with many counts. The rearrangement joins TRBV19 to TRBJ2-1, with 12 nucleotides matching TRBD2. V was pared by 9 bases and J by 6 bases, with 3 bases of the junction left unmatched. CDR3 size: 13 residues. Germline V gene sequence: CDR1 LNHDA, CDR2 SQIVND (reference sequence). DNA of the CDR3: TGTGCCAGCACTAGCGGGGGGCCCAATGAGCAGTTCTTC. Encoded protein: CASTSGGPNEQFF.

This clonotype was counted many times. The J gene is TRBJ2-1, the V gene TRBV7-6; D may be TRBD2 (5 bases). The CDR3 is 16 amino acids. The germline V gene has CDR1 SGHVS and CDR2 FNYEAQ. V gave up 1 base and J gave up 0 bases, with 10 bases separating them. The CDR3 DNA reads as TGTGCCAGCAGCTTAGTCGTAGGGAGCTCCTACAATGAGCAGTTCTTC. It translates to CASSLVVGSSYNEQFF.

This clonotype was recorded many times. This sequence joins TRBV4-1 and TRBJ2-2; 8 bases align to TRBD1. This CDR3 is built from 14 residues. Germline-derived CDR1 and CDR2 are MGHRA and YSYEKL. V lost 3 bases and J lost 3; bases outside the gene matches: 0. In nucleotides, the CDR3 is TGCGCCAGCAGCCAGACAGGGGACACCGGGGAGCTGTTTTTT. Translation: CASSQTGDTGELFF.

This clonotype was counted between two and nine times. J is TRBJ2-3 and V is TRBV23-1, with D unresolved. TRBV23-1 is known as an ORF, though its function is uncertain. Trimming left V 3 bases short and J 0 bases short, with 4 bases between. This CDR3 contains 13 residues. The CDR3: CASSQGSTDTQYF. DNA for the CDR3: TGCGCCAGCAGTCAGGGTAGCACAGATACGCAGTATTTT.

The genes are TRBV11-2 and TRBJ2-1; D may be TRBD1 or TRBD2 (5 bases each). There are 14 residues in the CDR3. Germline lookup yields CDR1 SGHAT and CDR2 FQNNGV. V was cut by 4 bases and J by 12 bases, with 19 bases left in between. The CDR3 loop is CASSSPGTPNGQFF. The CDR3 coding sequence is TGTGCCAGCAGCTCCCCCGGGACGCCAAACGGGCAGTTCTTC.

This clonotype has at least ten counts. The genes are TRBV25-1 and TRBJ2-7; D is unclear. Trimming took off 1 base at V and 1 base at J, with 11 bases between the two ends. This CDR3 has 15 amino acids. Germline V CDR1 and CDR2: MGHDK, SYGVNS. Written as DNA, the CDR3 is TGTGCCAGCAGTGAATCGGGCGGCCCATCCTACGAGCAGTACTTC. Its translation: CASSESGGPSYEQYF.

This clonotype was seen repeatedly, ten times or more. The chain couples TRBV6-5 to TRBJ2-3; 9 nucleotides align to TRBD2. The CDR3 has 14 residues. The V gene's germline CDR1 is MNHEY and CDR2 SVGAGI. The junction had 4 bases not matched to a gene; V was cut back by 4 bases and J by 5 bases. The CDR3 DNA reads TGTGCCAGCAGTTTAGCGGGGGAGGTAGATACGCAGTATTTT. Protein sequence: CASSLAGEVDTQYF.

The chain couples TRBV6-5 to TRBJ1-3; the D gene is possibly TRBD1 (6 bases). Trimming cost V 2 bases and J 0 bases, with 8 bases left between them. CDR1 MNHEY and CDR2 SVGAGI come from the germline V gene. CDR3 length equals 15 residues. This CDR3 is CASSYQGGSGNTIYF. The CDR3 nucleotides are TGTGCCAGCAGTTACCAAGGGGGCTCTGGAAACACCATATATTTT.

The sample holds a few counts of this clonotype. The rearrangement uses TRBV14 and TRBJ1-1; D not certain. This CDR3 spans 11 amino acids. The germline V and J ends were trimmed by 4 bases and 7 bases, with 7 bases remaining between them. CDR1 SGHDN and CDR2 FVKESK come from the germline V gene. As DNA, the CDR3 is TGTGCCAGCAGCCGACTCGGTGAAGCTTTCTTT. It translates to CASSRLGEAFF.

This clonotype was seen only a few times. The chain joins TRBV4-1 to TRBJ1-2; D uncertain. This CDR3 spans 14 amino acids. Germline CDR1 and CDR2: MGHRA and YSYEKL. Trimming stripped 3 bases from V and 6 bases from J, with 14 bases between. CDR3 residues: CASSHAYLRNGYTF. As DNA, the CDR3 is TGCGCCAGCAGCCACGCATACCTAAGGAATGGCTACACCTTC.

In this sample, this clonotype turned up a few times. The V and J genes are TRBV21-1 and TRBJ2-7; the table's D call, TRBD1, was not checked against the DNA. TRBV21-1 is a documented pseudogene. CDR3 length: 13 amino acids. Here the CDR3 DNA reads TGTGCCACCTCAAGGACAGGCTCCTACGAGCAGTACGTC. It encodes CATSRTGSYEQYV.

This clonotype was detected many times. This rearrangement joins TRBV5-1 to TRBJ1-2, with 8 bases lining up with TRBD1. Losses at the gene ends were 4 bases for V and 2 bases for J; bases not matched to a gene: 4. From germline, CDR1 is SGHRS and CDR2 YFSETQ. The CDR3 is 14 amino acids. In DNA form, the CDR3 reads TGCGCCAGCAGCCACGGACAGGGAAACTATGGCTACACCTTC. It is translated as CASSHGQGNYGYTF.

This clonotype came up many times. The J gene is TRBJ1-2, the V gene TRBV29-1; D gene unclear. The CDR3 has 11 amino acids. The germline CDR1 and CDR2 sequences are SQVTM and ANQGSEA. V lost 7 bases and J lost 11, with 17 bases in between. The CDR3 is CSAWRQFEYTF. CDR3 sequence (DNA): TGCAGCGCCTGGAGACAATTCGAGTACACCTTC.

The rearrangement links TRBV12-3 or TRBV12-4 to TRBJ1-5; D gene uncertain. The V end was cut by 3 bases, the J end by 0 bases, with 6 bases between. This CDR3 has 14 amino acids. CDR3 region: CASSLKVSNQPQHF. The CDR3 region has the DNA TGTGCCAGCAGTTTGAAAGTTAGCAATCAGCCCCAGCATTTT.

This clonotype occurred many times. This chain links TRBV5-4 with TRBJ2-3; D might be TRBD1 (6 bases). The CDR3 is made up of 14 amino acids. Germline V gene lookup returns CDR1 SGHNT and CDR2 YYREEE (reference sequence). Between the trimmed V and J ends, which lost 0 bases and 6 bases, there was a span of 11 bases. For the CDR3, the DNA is TGTGCCAGCAGCTTGGTACAGGGAAAGGATACGCAGTATTTT. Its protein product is CASSLVQGKDTQYF.

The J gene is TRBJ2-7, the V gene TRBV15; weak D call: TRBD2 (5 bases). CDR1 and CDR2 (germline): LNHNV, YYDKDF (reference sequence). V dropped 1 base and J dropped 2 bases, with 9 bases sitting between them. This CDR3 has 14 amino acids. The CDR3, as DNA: TGTGCCACCAGCAGAGCTCGGAGGCCCTACGAGCAGTACGTC. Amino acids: CATSRARRPYEQYV.

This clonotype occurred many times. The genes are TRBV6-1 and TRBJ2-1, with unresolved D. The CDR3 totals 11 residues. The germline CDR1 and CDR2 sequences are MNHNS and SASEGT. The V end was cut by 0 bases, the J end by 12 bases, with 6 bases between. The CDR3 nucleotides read TGTGCCAGCAGTGAAGCGCTAGGGCAGTTCTTC. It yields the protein CASSEALGQFF.

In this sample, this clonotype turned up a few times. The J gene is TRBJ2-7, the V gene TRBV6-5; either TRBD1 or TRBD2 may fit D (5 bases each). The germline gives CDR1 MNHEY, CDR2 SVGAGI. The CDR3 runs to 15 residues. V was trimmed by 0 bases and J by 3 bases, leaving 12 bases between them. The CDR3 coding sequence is TGTGCCAGCAGTTACTCGATGAGGGGTAACTACGAGCAGTACTTC. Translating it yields CASSYSMRGNYEQYF.

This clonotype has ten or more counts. The CDR3 reads CASSLGLTEAFF. The CDR3 DNA reads as TGCGCCAGCAGCCTTGGTCTCACTGAAGCTTTCTTT. The rearrangement links TRBV5-1 to TRBJ1-1; D is unresolved. The CDR3 is 12 amino acids. Trimming cost V 4 bases and J 4 bases, with 8 bases left between them. From germline, CDR1 is SGHRS and CDR2 YFSETQ.

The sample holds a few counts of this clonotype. The CDR3 protein is CASTPESRPLREQFF. CDR3 sequence (DNA): TGTGCCAGCACCCCGGAGAGTAGGCCCCTTCGGGAGCAGTTCTTC. J is TRBJ2-1 and V is TRBV7-2; no reliable D call. CDR1 is SGHTA, CDR2 FQGNSA, per germline. This CDR3 has 15 amino acids. Trimming removed 7 bases at V and 10 bases at J, with 23 bases between.

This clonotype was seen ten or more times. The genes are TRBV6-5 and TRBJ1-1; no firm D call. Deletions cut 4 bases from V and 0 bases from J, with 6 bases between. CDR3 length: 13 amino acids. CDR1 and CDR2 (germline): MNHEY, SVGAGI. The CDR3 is CASSLKVNTEAFF. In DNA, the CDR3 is TGTGCCAGCAGTTTAAAGGTGAACACTGAAGCTTTCTTT.